The 7 T cell receptor beta chains below all came from one sample that was sequenced in a study of cytomegalovirus exposure and HLA in healthy donors. Primers included in the PCR were 60 Vbeta and 13 Jbeta primers. Data came from immunoSEQ multiplex PCR; TCRdb stores just in-frame clones and leaves some out. Of over 95,000 clones in the sample, 74% were seen once. The sample taken for sequencing was PBMCs. The receptors originated from a woman aged 40-49 years in good health and CMV-seropositive.

V is TRBV4-3 and J is TRBJ1-6; D unresolved. Germline loops: CDR1 LGHNA, CDR2 YSLEER. Trimming shortened V by 5 bases and J by 1 base, and 15 bases separated the two germline ends. CDR3 length: 17 residues. CDR3 region: CASSYRAGPSYNSPLHF. Written as DNA, the CDR3 is TGCGCCAGCAGCTACCGAGCAGGCCCGTCCTATAATTCACCCCTCCACTTT.

The count of this clone is one. The genes are TRBV4-1 and TRBJ1-1; 12 bases fit TRBD1. Looked up from germline, CDR1 is MGHRA and CDR2 is YSYEKL. J gave up 8 bases and V 0 bases, and 4 bases lay outside the gene matches. This CDR3 has 15 residues. The chain's CDR3 is CASSQDGGQGAEAFF. In DNA form, the CDR3 reads TGCGCCAGCAGCCAAGATGGGGGACAGGGGGCGGAAGCTTTCTTT.

V usage is TRBV28 and J usage is TRBJ1-5, with TRBD1 identical over 11 bases. Germline V gene lookup returns CDR1 MDHEN and CDR2 SYDVKM. This CDR3 comprises 15 residues. V lost 5 bases to trimming and J lost 5 bases; unmatched junction nucleotides: 5. DNA of the CDR3: TGTGCCAGCAGTGTTGGACAGGGGGCGGATCAGCCCCAGCATTTT. Translating it yields CASSVGQGADQPQHF.

This clone has only one observation. The chain employs TRBV5-1 and TRBJ1-4; 9 bases map to TRBD1. Per the germline V gene, CDR1 is SGHRS and CDR2 is YFSETQ. The CDR3 consists of 17 residues. The ends lost 0 bases at V and 6 bases at J; junction bases unmatched: 9. The CDR3, as DNA: TGCGCCAGCAGCTTGGGGCTTACAGGGGGCCTGGATGAAAAACTGTTTTTT. Translated, it gives CASSLGLTGGLDEKLFF.

The V and J genes are TRBV27 and TRBJ2-7; 8 nucleotides align to TRBD1. In germline, CDR1 is MNHEY, CDR2 SMNVEV (reference sequence). The CDR3 loop spans 16 amino acids. Losses at the gene ends were 4 bases for V and 3 bases for J; bases not matched to a gene: 11. The DNA of the CDR3 is TGTGCCAGCAGTTCCCCCGCGGACAGGGCCCTCTACGAGCAGTACTTC. It is translated as CASSSPADRALYEQYF.

This clone was observed a few times. V usage is TRBV4-1 and J usage is TRBJ1-1, with D tentatively TRBD1 (5 bases). There are 14 residues in the CDR3. In germline, CDR1 is MGHRA, CDR2 YSYEKL. V gave up 2 bases and J gave up 6 bases, with 13 bases separating them. CDR3: CASSQTFQGSEAFF. Written as DNA, the CDR3 is TGCGCCAGCAGCCAAACCTTCCAGGGATCTGAAGCTTTCTTT.

Of note for this clone: The junction departs from germline at one end; a sequencing error may be responsible. The chain links TRBV2 to TRBJ1-3; D is uncertain. CDR3 length: 12 amino acids. The germline V gene has CDR1 SNHLY and CDR2 FYNNEI. This chain's CDR3 is CATEGSGDTIYF. The CDR3 DNA is TGTGCCACCGAGGGTTCTGGAGACACCATATATTTT.